Listed below are T cell receptor beta chains from one sample, sequenced in a study of shared clonotypes between healthy human individuals. Profiling relied on immunoSEQ multiplex PCR, and the TCRdb table lists in-frame clones only, not all of them. This sample yields roughly 2.2 million clones, of which more than 85% are seen a single time; approximately 0.4% belongs to the top ten. The sample comprised naive CD4+ T cells from PBMCs. Receptor source: a man aged 18 to 30 in good health. Some clones in this sample may be carry-over from other donors' samples. The CDR3 runs from the conserved cysteine through the conserved F or W. D genes are given only for firm matches. Clone size is given for some rows only: seen once, a few or many times, or a class if the clone is expanded.

J	D	V	size	CDR3	DNA
TRBJ2-7	-	TRBV5-1	-	CASRVYTSSYEQYF	TGCGCCAGCAGAGTCTACACGAGCTCCTACGAGCAGTACTTC
TRBJ1-2	-	TRBV5-1	-	CASSLSDLYGYTF	TGCGCCAGCAGCTTATCGGATCTCTATGGCTACACCTTC
TRBJ1-1	-	TRBV28	-	CASAKEGEAFF	TGTGCCAGCGCAAAGGAGGGAGAAGCTTTCTTT
TRBJ2-7	TRBD1	TRBV9	-	CASSAGQEHYEQYF	TGTGCCAGCAGCGCGGGACAGGAACACTACGAGCAGTACTTC
TRBJ1-3	-	TRBV6-5	once	CASSTLRSSGNTIYF	TGTGCCAGCAGTACCCTCAGGTCCTCTGGAAACACCATATATTTT
TRBJ2-7	-	TRBV5-1	-	CASSSISLQTYNYEQYF	TGCGCCAGCAGCTCCATATCGCTGCAGACTTATAACTACGAGCAGTACTTC
TRBJ2-3	-	TRBV27	once	CASRRISTDTQYF	TGTGCCAGCCGGCGGATTAGCACAGATACGCAGTATTTT
TRBJ1-1	-	TRBV10-3	-	CASSYRQEAFF	TGTGCCAGCAGTTACAGGCAGGAAGCTTTCTTT
TRBJ2-1	TRBD2	TRBV11-2	once	CASSSSGASYNEQFF	TGTGCCAGCAGCTCGAGCGGGGCGTCCTACAATGAGCAGTTCTTC
TRBJ1-1	-	TRBV4-1	-	CASSPWGQGPNTEAFF	TGCGCCAGCAGCCCCTGGGGGCAGGGCCCAAACACTGAAGCTTTCTTT
TRBJ2-1	-	TRBV5-1	many	CASSLLGIYNEQFF	TGCGCCAGCAGCTTGCTAGGGATTTACAATGAGCAGTTCTTC
TRBJ1-1	TRBD1	TRBV30	-	CAWSLIRDRNTEAFF	TGTGCCTGGAGTTTAATCCGGGACAGGAACACTGAAGCTTTCTTT
TRBJ2-3	TRBD2	TRBV4-3	-	CASSRAGTSADTQYF	TGCGCCAGCAGCCGAGCCGGGACTAGCGCAGATACGCAGTATTTT
TRBJ2-7	-	TRBV7-6	-	CASSLGMGWQSPSEQYF	TGTGCCAGCAGCTTAGGCATGGGGTGGCAGTCCCCATCCGAGCAGTACTTC
TRBJ2-2	TRBD1	TRBV27	-	CASSFDRVHTGELFF	TGTGCCAGCAGTTTCGACAGGGTGCACACCGGGGAGCTGTTTTTT
TRBJ2-2	TRBD1	TRBV19	-	CASSIHLGTGRSGELFF	TGTGCCAGTAGTATACATCTGGGGACAGGGAGGAGCGGGGAGCTGTTTTTT
TRBJ1-4	-	TRBV30	-	CAWKGGGINEKLFF	TGTGCCTGGAAGGGTGGAGGGATTAATGAAAAACTGTTTTTT
TRBJ1-1	-	TRBV7-6	-	CASSLDPRSTEAFF	TGTGCCAGCAGCTTAGATCCCAGGTCCACTGAAGCTTTCTTT
TRBJ2-1	-	TRBV7-9	-	CASSSINNEQFF	TGTGCCAGCAGCAGCATTAACAATGAGCAGTTCTTC
TRBJ2-7	-	TRBV2	-	CASSPQRAGYEQYF	TGTGCCAGCAGTCCCCAGCGGGCTGGCTACGAGCAGTACTTC
TRBJ2-1	TRBD1	TRBV4-1	-	CASSLDRSYNEQFF	TGCGCCAGCAGCCTGGACAGGTCCTACAATGAGCAGTTCTTC
TRBJ1-1	-	TRBV19	-	CASSIGAAILRMNTEAFF	TGTGCCAGTAGTATTGGGGCAGCTATTCTCCGGATGAACACTGAAGCTTTCTTT
TRBJ1-1	TRBD1	TRBV5-1	-	CASSLVKGAPTEAFF	TGCGCCAGCAGCTTGGTAAAGGGGGCGCCCACTGAAGCTTTCTTT
TRBJ2-7	TRBD2	TRBV28	-	CASVFSTSGIYEQYF	TGTGCCAGCGTCTTTAGTACTAGCGGGATCTACGAGCAGTACTTC
TRBJ2-7	-	TRBV7-6	-	CASSRDKAYEQYF	TGTGCCAGCAGCCGGGACAAGGCCTACGAGCAGTACTTC
TRBJ1-4	TRBD1	TRBV28	few	CASSLLGQGLNEKLFF	TGTGCCAGCAGTTTGCTTGGACAGGGGCTTAATGAAAAACTGTTTTTT
TRBJ1-1	-	TRBV6-6	-	CASSSPGGTNTEAFF	TGTGCCAGCAGCTCCCCGGGAGGGACGAACACTGAAGCTTTCTTT
TRBJ1-5	-	TRBV6-1	-	CASSAQEVSGQPQHF	TGTGCCAGCAGCGCCCAGGAGGTATCAGGACAGCCCCAGCATTTT
TRBJ2-1	-	TRBV21-1	once	CASLNTPGLAGVGAYNEQFF	TGTGCCAGCCTCAATACCCCGGGACTAGCGGGAGTGGGGGCTTACAATGAGCAGTTCTTC
TRBJ2-3	TRBD2	TRBV27	-	CASSPRTSADTQYF	TGTGCCAGCAGTCCGAGGACTAGTGCAGATACGCAGTATTTT
TRBJ2-1	TRBD2	TRBV6-1	-	CASSSSGTWNEQFF	TGTGCCAGCAGTTCTAGCGGGACCTGGAATGAGCAGTTCTTC
TRBJ2-7	TRBD1	TRBV19	once	CASSIVEQGAGKQYF	TGTGCCAGTAGTATAGTGGAACAGGGGGCAGGGAAGCAGTACTTC
TRBJ2-7	TRBD2	TRBV5-1	-	CASSQTSGKYEQYF	TGCGCCAGCAGCCAGACTAGCGGGAAGTACGAGCAGTACTTC
TRBJ1-2	-	TRBV12-5	-	CASGLTGVKGYTF	TGTGCTAGTGGTTTGACGGGCGTGAAAGGCTACACCTTC
TRBJ2-7	-	TRBV4-1	-	CASSQIGGKSHYEQYF	TGCGCCAGCAGCCAAATAGGCGGTAAGAGCCATTACGAGCAGTACTTC
TRBJ1-1	TRBD1	TRBV4-1	-	CASSLPTGRATEAFF	TGCGCCAGCAGCCTCCCGACAGGGAGGGCCACTGAAGCTTTCTTT